This T cell receptor beta chain was captured in a study of T cell responses to AZD1222 COVID-19 vaccine. This CDR3 has 17 amino acids. Germline-derived CDR1 and CDR2 are SGHAT and FQNNGV. Trimming took 0 bases from V and 2 from J, leaving 15 bases between them. TCRdb's copy holds only in-frame clones and misses some; the assay was immunoSEQ multiplex PCR. The data contain 150,000 to 200,000 clones, about 90% of them singletons. Doses given second, at about 4 or about 12 weeks, were pooled. The study, taken as a whole, reports: Females outnumbered males among donors, who were mostly white British; clonal diversity was possibly underestimated. Regions 160-218 and 743-854 dominated among vaccine-associated CD4 TCRs spanning spike.

Of note for this clone: Its antigen is not identified.

The material was peripheral blood, obtained 28 days after the second AZD1222 dose. The chain links TRBV11-2 to TRBJ2-3; D is possibly TRBD1 (5 bases). The receptor comes from an adult who received the AZD1222 COVID-19 vaccine. The CDR3 sequence: CASSLETDSPYTDTQYF. The CDR3 nucleotides are TGTGCCAGCAGCTTAGAGACAGACTCCCCCTACACAGATACGCAGTATTTT. The full variable domain, completed using reference TRBV11-2 and TRBJ2-3, is EAGVAQSPRYKIIEKRQSVAFWCNPISGHATLYWYQQILGQGPKLLIQFQNNGVVDDSQLPKDRFSAERLKGVDSTLKIQPAKLEDSAVYLCASSLETDSPYTDTQYFGPGTRLTVL.